This entry lists 19 T cell receptor beta chains sequenced from one sample in a study of blood T cell repertoires in COVID-19. TCRdb's table, derived via immunoSEQ multiplex PCR, lists solely in-frame clones and lacks some. The sample lists roughly 500,000 clones, approximately 83% occurring once. The specimen was peripheral blood. The receptors here all came from a human donor in a cohort sampled during active COVID-19.

The genes are TRBV4-2 and TRBJ2-2, with D uncertain. Trimming stripped 0 bases from V and 6 bases from J, with 14 bases between. Per the germline V gene, CDR1 is LGHNA and CDR2 is YNFKEQ. This CDR3 is built from 16 residues. DNA of the CDR3: TGTGCCAGCAGCCAAGATGTGCGCACCGGAGCCGGGGAGCTGTTTTTT. Encoded protein: CASSQDVRTGAGELFF.

The J gene is TRBJ2-3, the V gene TRBV28, with 9 bases that match TRBD2. V gave up 11 bases and J gave up 3 bases; unmatched junction bases: 9. Germline V gives CDR1 MDHEN, CDR2 SYDVKM. The CDR3 is 14 amino acids. This chain's CDR3 is CAVKREDWTDTQYF. The CDR3 region has the DNA TGTGCCGTAAAGCGGGAGGATTGGACAGATACGCAGTATTTT.

To note about this clone: This sample includes further DNA sequences coding for the same CDR3. This chain links TRBV6-5 with TRBJ2-5, with 8 bases that match TRBD1. Germline V CDR1 and CDR2: MNHEY, SVGAGI. Trimming took 5 bases from V and 1 from J; bases not matched to a gene: 3. The CDR3 sequence is 14 residues long. CDR3 protein: CASSLDRGQETQYF. In DNA form, the CDR3 reads TGTGCCAGCAGTCTAGACAGGGGCCAAGAGACCCAGTACTTC.

V usage is TRBV13 and J usage is TRBJ1-4, with 7 bases identical to TRBD1. CDR1 and CDR2 (germline): PRHDT, FYEKMQ (reference sequence). CDR3 length equals 15 residues. The V gene end was trimmed by 6 bases and the J gene end by 4 bases; junction bases not matched to a gene: 8. The CDR3 nucleotides read TGTGCCAGCAGTGCTACAGGGGTTGTTAATGAAAAACTGTTTTTT. This translates into CASSATGVVNEKLFF.

The chain combines TRBV28 with TRBJ2-6; 9 bases map to TRBD2. J was trimmed by 4 bases and V by 1 base; bases with no gene match: 5. This CDR3 has 17 residues. Germline CDR1 and CDR2: MDHEN and SYDVKM. The CDR3 protein is CASSLSLAGTGANVLTF. The CDR3, as DNA: TGTGCCAGCAGTTTATCCCTAGCGGGAACGGGGGCCAACGTCCTGACTTTC.

The chain uses TRBV19 and TRBJ2-2; 8 bases fit TRBD1. With 1 base clipped from V and 6 bases from J, the junction kept 4 bases outside the gene matches. CDR1 is LNHDA, CDR2 SQIVND, per germline (reference sequence). CDR3 size: 15 residues. The CDR3 reads CASSIVTGGSGELFF. CDR3 DNA sequence: TGTGCCAGTAGTATAGTCACAGGGGGATCCGGGGAGCTGTTTTTT. The full variable domain, its missing parts supplied by reference TRBV19 and TRBJ2-2, is DGGITQSPKYLFRKEGQNVTLSCEQNLNHDAMYWYRQDPGQGLRLIYYSQIVNDFQKGDIAEGYSVSREKKESFPLTVTSAQKNPTAFYLCASSIVTGGSGELFFGEGSRLTVL.

This chain links TRBV28 with TRBJ2-1; a weak D match, TRBD2 (6 bases). This CDR3 has 13 residues. Germline V gene lookup returns CDR1 MDHEN and CDR2 SYDVKM. Trimming stripped 7 bases from V and 0 bases from J, with 7 bases between. The CDR3 coding sequence is TGTGCCAGCAAGGGAGGCTCCTACAATGAGCAGTTCTTC. Protein product: CASKGGSYNEQFF.

V and J are TRBV7-8 and TRBJ2-3; TRBD2 matches at 12 bases. CDR3 length equals 19 residues. Germline CDR1 and CDR2: SGHVS and FQNEAQ. Trimming cost V 1 base and J 0 bases; bases outside gene matches: 8. Here the CDR3 DNA reads TGTGCCAGCAGCTTAGTTATTGGACTAGCGGGATATAGCACAGATACGCAGTATTTT. Its translation is CASSLVIGLAGYSTDTQYF.

This clone was seen a single time. This chain uses TRBV18 with TRBJ1-1, with TRBD1 matching 10 bases. This CDR3 has 14 residues. Germline loops: CDR1 KGHSH, CDR2 LQKENI. V trimming: 0 bases; J trimming: 6 bases; junction bases outside the gene matches: 1. The CDR3 loop is CASSPPGQGSEAFF. The CDR3, as DNA: TGTGCCAGCTCACCACCGGGACAGGGGTCTGAAGCTTTCTTT.

Remarks on this clone: The junction and the germline gene differ at one end; a read error may be behind it. CDR3 in DNA: TGTGCCAGCAGCGTAGGTCTAGCGGGGACCGAGTACTTC. Amino acid sequence: CASSVGLAGTEYF. This rearrangement joins TRBV9 to TRBJ2-5, with 9 bases aligning to TRBD2. In germline, CDR1 is SGDLS, CDR2 YYNGEE. The CDR3 spans 13 residues.

CDR3 nucleotide sequence: TGTGCCACCAGTGATTTGGGCGGGAGGGATAATATCGGCAATGAGCAGTTCTTC. This gives the protein CATSDLGGRDNIGNEQFF. The chain couples TRBV24-1 to TRBJ2-1, with 9 bases matching TRBD2. The J segment lost 6 bases and the V segment lost 0 bases, leaving 11 bases of the junction unmatched. CDR1 KGHDR and CDR2 SFDVKD come from the germline V gene. The CDR3 sequence is 18 residues long.

The rearrangement links TRBV6-5 to TRBJ2-5; TRBD2 matches 8 bases. The CDR3 loop spans 14 amino acids. Germline V gives CDR1 MNHEY, CDR2 SVGAGI. Unmatched junction bases numbered 3, after V lost 1 base and J lost 5 bases. Written as DNA, the CDR3 is TGTGCCAGCAGTTACTACGGGGGGGCGGAGACCCAGTACTTC. Translating gives CASSYYGGAETQYF.

Only one count was recorded for this clone. The chain couples TRBV2 to TRBJ2-3, with D unclear. The germline V gene encodes CDR1 SNHLY and CDR2 FYNNEI. The CDR3 sequence is 11 residues long. Trimming took off 8 bases at V and 7 bases at J, with 10 bases between the two ends. The CDR3 here is CASHYSNTQYF. In nucleotides, the CDR3 is TGTGCCAGCCATTACTCGAATACGCAGTATTTT.

The chain combines TRBV9 with TRBJ2-1, with D uncertain. Trimming removed 0 bases from V and 3 bases from J, with 10 bases in between. The CDR3 has 15 amino acids. Germline-derived CDR1 and CDR2 are SGDLS and YYNGEE. The CDR3 coding sequence is TGTGCCAGCAGCGTAGGTGTGACTCTCTACAATGAGCAGTTCTTC. Translating gives CASSVGVTLYNEQFF.

The chain uses TRBV2 and TRBJ1-2, with 8 bases that match TRBD1. The CDR3 is 13 residues long. With V trimmed by 10 bases and J by 4 bases, 8 bases remained unmatched. Germline V lookup: CDR1 SNHLY, CDR2 FYNNEI. CDR3 bases: TGTGCCATCATGGACAGGGCACTCTATGGCTACACCTTC. Translating gives CAIMDRALYGYTF.

This chain uses TRBV30 with TRBJ1-1, with no clear D. CDR3 length: 11 amino acids. Germline V CDR1 and CDR2: GTSNPN, SVGIG (reference sequence). The ends were cut back, 7 bases at V and 1 base at J, with 7 bases in the middle. The CDR3: CALRQNTEAFF. The CDR3 region has the DNA TGTGCCTTACGACAGAACACTGAAGCTTTCTTT.

The chain has TRBV5-1 and TRBJ1-1, with TRBD1 matching 7 bases. Germline values: CDR1 SGHRS, CDR2 YFSETQ. The CDR3 loop spans 15 amino acids. J was trimmed by 1 base and V by 4 bases; bases with no gene match: 7. Here the CDR3 reads CASSLPGTANTEAFF. The CDR3 nucleotides read TGCGCCAGCAGCCTTCCTGGGACAGCGAACACTGAAGCTTTCTTT.

The chain has TRBV5-1 and TRBJ2-7; possibly TRBD1 for D (6 bases). This CDR3 has 18 amino acids. The germline V gene has CDR1 SGHRS and CDR2 YFSETQ. Trimming shortened V by 0 bases and J by 2 bases, and 21 bases separated the two germline ends. The CDR3 spells CASSLAPRGATITYEQYF. The CDR3 nucleotides read TGCGCCAGCAGCTTGGCCCCCAGGGGCGCCACTATAACCTACGAGCAGTACTTC.

In DNA form, the CDR3 reads TGTGCCAGCAGTCGGGGGGCAAACACCGGGGAGCTGTTTTTT. As protein: CASSRGANTGELFF. This chain uses TRBV6-5 with TRBJ2-2, with a possible D match to TRBD2 (7 bases). The ends were cut back, 5 bases at V and 2 bases at J, with 9 bases in the middle. Germline CDR1 is MNHEY and CDR2 is SVGAGI. The CDR3 loop spans 14 amino acids.